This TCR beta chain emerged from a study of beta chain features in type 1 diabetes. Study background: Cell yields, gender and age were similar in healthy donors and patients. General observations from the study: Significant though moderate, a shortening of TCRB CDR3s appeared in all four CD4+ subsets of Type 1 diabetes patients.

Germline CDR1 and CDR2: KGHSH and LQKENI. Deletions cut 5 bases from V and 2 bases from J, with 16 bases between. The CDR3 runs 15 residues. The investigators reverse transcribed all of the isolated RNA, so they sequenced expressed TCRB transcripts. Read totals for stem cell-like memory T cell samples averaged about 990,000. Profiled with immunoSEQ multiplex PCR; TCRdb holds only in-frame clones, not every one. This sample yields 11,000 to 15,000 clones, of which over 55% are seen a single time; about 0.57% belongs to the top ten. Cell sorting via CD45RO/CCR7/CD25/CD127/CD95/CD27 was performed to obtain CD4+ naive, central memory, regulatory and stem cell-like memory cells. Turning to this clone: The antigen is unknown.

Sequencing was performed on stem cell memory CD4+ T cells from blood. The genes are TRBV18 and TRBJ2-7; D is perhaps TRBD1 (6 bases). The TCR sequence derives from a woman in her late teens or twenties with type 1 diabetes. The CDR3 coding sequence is TGTGCCAGCTCATTAGGTCAGGGACACACCTACGAGCAGTACTTC. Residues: CASSLGQGHTYEQYF.